The sequence of this TCR beta chain was determined in a study of Ad26.COV2.S vaccination and SARS-CoV-2 variants. General observations from the study: People who got the vaccine had more spike-specific TCR breadth than people who got placebo. Placebo and vaccine recipients had non-spike TCR breadth that was similar.

This CDR3 has 14 amino acids. Germline CDR1 is MGHDK and CDR2 is SYGVNS. Trimming cost V 3 bases and J 0 bases, with 8 bases left between them. About this clone: Its antigen is not identified.

Noted treatment: some 19 received Ad26.COV2.S at low or high dose, single or two shots; about 5 received placebo; per-sample allocation not given. It was on day 63 after the first vaccine or placebo injection that samples were taken. Data came from immunoSEQ multiplex PCR; TCRdb stores just in-frame clones and leaves some out. The sample holds fewer than 500,000 clones; 80% to 95% are singletons and the top ten take 10% to 15%. The TCR sequence derives from a person aged 18-60 years who received the Ad26.COV2.S COVID-19 vaccine or a placebo. The sample was peripheral blood, taken in a trial of Ad26.COV2.S vaccine versus placebo. V usage is TRBV25-1 and J usage is TRBJ1-2, with unresolved D. The CDR3 region is CASSDWPTNYGYTF. Written as DNA, the CDR3 is TGTGCCAGCAGTGATTGGCCCACTAACTATGGCTACACCTTC.